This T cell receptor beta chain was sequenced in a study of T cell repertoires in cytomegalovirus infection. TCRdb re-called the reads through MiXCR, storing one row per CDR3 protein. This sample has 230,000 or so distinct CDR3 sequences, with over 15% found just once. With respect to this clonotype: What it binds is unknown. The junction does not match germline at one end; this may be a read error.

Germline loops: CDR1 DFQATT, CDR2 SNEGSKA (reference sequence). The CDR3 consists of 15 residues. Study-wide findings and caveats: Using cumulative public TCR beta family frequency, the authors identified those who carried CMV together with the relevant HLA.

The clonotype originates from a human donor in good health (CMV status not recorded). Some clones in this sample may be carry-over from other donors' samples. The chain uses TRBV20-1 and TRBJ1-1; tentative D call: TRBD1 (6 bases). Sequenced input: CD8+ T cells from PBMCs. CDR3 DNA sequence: TGCAGTACTAGAGATCGGTACAGGGAGATCACTGAAGCTTTCTTT. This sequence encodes CSTRDRYREITEAFF.